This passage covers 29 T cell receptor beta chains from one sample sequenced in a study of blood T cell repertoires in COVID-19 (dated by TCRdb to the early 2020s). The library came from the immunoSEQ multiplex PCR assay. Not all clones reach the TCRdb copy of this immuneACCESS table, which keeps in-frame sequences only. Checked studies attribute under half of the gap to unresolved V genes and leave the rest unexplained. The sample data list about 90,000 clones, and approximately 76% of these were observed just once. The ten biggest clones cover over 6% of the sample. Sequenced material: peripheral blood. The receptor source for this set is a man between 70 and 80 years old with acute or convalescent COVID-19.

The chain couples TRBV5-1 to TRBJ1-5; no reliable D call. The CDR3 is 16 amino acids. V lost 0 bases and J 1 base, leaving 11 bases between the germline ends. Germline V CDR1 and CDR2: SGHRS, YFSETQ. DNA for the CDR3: TGCGCCAGCAGCTTGGGAGGGATGGGGAGCAATCAGCCCCAGCATTTT. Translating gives CASSLGGMGSNQPQHF.

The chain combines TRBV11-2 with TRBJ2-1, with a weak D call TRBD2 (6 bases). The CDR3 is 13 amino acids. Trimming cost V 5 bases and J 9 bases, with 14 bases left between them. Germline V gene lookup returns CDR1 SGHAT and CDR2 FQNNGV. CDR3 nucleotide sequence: TGTGCCAGCAGCCTCATGCGGGGCAGTGAGCAGTTCTTC. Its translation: CASSLMRGSEQFF.

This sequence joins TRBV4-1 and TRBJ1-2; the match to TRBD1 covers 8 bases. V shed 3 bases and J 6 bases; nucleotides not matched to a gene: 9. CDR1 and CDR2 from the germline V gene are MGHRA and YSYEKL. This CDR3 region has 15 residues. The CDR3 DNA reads TGCGCCAGCAGCCAGGGACAGGCACAGCGAGATGGCTACACCTTC. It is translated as CASSQGQAQRDGYTF.

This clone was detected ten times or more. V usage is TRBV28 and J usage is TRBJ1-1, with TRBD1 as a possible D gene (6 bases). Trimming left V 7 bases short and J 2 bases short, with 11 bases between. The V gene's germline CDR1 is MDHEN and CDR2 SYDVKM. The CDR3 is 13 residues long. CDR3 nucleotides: TGTGCCAGCATAGGGGGTCTCAACACTGAAGCTTTCTTT. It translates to CASIGGLNTEAFF.

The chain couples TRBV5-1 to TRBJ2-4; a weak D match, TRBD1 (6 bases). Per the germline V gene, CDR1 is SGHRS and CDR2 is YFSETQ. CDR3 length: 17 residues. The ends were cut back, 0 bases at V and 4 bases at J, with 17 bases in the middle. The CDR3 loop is CASSLVGDTLGKNIQYF. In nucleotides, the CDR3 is TGCGCCAGCAGCTTGGTAGGGGACACCCTGGGAAAAAACATTCAGTACTTC.

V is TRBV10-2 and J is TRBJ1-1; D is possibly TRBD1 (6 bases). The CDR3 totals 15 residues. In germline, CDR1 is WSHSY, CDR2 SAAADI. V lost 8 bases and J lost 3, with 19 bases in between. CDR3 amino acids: CASQDGGQPYTEAFF. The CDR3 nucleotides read TGCGCCAGCCAAGATGGTGGACAGCCGTACACTGAAGCTTTCTTT.

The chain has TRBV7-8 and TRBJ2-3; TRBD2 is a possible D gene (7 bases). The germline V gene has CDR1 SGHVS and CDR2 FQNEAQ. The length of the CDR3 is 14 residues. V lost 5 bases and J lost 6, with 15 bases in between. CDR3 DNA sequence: TGTGCCAGCAGCCCTAGGGGGGGGGCTGATACGCAGTATTTT. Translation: CASSPRGGADTQYF.

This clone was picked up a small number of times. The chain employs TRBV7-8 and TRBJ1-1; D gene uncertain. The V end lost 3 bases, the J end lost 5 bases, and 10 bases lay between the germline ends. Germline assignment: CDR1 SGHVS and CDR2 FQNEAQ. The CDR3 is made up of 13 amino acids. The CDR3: CASSFGSGTEAFF. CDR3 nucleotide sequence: TGTGCCAGCAGCTTTGGTAGCGGGACTGAAGCTTTCTTT.

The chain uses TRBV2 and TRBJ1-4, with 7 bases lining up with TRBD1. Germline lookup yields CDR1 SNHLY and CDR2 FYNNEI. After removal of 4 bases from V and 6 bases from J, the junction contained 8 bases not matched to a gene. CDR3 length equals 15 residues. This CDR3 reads CASSATGTEDEKLFF. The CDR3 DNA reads TGTGCCAGCAGTGCTACCGGGACAGAAGATGAAAAACTGTTTTTT.

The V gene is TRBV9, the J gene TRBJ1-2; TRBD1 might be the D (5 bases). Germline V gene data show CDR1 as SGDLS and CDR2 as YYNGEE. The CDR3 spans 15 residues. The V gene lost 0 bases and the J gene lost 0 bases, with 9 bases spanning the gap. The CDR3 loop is CASSVVQETNYGYTF. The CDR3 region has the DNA TGTGCCAGCAGCGTAGTACAGGAGACTAACTATGGCTACACCTTC.

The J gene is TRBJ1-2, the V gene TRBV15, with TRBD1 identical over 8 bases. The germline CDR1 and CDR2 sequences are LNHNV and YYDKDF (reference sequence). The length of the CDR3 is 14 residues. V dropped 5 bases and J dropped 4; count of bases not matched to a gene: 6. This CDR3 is CATSEPDRVYGYTF. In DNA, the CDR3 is TGTGCCACCAGCGAACCGGACAGGGTCTATGGCTACACCTTC.

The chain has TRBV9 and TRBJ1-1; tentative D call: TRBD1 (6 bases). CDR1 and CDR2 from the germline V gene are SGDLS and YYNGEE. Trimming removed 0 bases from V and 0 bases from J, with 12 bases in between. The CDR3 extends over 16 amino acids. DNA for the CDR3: TGTGCCAGCAGCGTAGGATTTGACAGGTTGAACACTGAAGCTTTCTTT. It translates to CASSVGFDRLNTEAFF.

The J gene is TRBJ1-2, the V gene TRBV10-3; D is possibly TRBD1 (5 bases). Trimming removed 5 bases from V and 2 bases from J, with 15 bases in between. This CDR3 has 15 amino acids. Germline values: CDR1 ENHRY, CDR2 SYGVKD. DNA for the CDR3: TGTGCCATCAGTTCTGACAGAGACCTAAACTATGGCTACACCTTC. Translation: CAISSDRDLNYGYTF.

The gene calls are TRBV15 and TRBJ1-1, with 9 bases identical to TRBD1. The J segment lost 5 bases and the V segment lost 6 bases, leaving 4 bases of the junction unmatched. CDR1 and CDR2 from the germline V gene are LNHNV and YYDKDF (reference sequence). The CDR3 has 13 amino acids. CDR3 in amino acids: CATRDRGRTEAFF. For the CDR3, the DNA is TGTGCCACCAGAGACAGGGGGAGGACTGAAGCTTTCTTT.

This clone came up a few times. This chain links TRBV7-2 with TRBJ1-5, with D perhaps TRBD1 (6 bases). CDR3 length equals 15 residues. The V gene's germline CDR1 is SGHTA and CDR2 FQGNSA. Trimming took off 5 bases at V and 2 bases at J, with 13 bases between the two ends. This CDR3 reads CASSLPPGGNQPQHF. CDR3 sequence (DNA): TGTGCCAGCAGCCTACCCCCAGGGGGCAATCAGCCCCAGCATTTT.

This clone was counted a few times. The CDR3 coding sequence is TGTGCCAGCAGCCTACTGGATCCGGGACAGGGACTTTACAATGAGCAGTTCTTC. This codes for CASSLLDPGQGLYNEQFF. The chain carries TRBV7-9 and TRBJ2-1; 9 bases are shared with TRBD1. Losses at the gene ends were 5 bases for V and 4 bases for J; bases not matched to a gene: 15. This CDR3 has 18 amino acids. Germline V gene sequence: CDR1 SEHNR, CDR2 FQNEAQ (reference sequence).

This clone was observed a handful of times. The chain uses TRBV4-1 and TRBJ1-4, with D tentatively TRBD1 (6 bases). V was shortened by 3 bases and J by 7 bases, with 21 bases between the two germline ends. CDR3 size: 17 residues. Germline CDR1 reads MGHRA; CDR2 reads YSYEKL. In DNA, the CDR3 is TGCGCCAGCAGCCAGTATCCAATGTTGGGGGCGGGTGAAAAACTGTTTTTT. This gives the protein CASSQYPMLGAGEKLFF.

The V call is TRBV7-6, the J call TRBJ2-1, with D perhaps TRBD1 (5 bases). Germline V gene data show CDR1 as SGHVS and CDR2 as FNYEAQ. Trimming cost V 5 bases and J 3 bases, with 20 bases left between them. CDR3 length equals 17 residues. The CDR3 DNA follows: TGTGCCAGCAGCCAGACAGCCTCACAGCAATTCTACAATGAGCAGTTCTTC. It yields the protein CASSQTASQQFYNEQFF.

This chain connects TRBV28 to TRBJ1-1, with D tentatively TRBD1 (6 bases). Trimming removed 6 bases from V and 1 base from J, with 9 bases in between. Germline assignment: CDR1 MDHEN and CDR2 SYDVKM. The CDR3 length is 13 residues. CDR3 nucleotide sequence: TGTGCCAGCAGGTCACAGGGGAACACTGAAGCTTTCTTT. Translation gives CASRSQGNTEAFF.

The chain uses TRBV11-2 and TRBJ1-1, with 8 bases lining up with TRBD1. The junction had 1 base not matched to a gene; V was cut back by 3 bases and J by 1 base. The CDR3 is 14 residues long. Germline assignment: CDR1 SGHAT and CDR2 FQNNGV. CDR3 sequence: CASSFQGANTEAFF. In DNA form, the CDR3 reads TGTGCCAGCAGCTTCCAGGGGGCGAACACTGAAGCTTTCTTT.

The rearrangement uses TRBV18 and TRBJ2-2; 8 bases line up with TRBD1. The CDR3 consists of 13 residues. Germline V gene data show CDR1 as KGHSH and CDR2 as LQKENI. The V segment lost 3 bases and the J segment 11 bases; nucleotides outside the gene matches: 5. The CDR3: CASSPAGGIELFF. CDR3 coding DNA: TGTGCCAGCTCACCGGCAGGGGGCATTGAGCTGTTTTTT.

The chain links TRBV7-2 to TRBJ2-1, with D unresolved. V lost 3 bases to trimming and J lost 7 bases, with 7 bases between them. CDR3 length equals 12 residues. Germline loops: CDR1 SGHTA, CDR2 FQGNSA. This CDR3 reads CASSFGRNEQFF. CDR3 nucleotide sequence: TGTGCCAGCAGCTTCGGTCGAAATGAGCAGTTCTTC. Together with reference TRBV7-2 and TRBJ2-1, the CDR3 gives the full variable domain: GAGVSQSPSNKVTEKGKDVELRCDPISGHTALYWYRQSLGQGLEFLIYFQGNSAPDKSGLPSDRFSAERTGGSVSTLTIQRTQQEDSAVYLCASSFGRNEQFFGPGTRLTVL.

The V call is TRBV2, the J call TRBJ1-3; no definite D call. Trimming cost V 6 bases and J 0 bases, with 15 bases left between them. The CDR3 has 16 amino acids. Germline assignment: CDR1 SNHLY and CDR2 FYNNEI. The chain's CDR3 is CASSVVAASSGNTIYF. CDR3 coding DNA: TGTGCCAGCAGCGTTGTGGCGGCGAGCTCTGGAAACACCATATATTTT.

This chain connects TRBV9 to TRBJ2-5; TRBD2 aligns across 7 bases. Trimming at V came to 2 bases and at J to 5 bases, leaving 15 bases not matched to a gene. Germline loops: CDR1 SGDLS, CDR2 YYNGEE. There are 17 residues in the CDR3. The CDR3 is CASSVTAGGAGRETQYF. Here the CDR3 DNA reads TGTGCCAGCAGCGTCACCGCTGGGGGAGCGGGAAGGGAGACCCAGTACTTC.

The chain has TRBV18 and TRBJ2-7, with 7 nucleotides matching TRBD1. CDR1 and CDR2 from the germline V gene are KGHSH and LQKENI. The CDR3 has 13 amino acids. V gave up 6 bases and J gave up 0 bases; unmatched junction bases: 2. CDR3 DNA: TGTGCCAGCTCTCGGACAGGCTCCTACGAGCAGTACTTC. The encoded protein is CASSRTGSYEQYF. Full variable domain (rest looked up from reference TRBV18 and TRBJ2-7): NAGVMQNPRHLVRRRGQEARLRCSPMKGHSHVYWYRQLPEEGLKFMVYLQKENIIDESGMPKERFSAEFPKEGPSILRIQQVVRGDSAAYFCASSRTGSYEQYFGPGTRLTVT.

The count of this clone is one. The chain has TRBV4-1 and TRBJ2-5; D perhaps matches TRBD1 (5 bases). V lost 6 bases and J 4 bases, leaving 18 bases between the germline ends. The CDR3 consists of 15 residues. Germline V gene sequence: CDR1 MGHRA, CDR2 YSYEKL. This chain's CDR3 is CASRHGWGQGETQYF. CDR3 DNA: TGCGCCAGCAGGCATGGCTGGGGCCAAGGAGAGACCCAGTACTTC.

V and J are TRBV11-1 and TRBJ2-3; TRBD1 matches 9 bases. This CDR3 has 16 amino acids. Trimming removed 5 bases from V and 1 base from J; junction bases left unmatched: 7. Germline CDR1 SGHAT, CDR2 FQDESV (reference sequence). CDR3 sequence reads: CASSQQGAGRTDTQYF. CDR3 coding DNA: TGTGCCAGCAGCCAACAGGGGGCCGGACGCACAGATACGCAGTATTTT.

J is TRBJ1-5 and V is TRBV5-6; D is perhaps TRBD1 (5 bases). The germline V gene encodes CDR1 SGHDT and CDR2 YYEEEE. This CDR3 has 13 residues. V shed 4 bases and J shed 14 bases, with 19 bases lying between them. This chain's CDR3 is CASSGREGLPEHF. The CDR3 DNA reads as TGTGCCAGCAGCGGGCGGGAGGGGCTGCCTGAGCATTTT.

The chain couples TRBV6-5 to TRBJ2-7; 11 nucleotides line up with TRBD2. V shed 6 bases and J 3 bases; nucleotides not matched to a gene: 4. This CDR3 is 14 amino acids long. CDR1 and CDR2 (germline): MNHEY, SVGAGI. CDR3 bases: TGTGCCAGCAGCACAACTAGCGGGGGCTACGAGCAGTACGTC. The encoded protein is CASSTTSGGYEQYV.